Listed here are 14 T cell receptor beta chains from one sample, sequenced in a study of cytomegalovirus exposure and HLA in healthy donors (dated by TCRdb to about 2017). The library was built by means of the immunoSEQ multiplex PCR assay. For the multiplex PCR, a mixture combining 60 forward primers for TCR Vbeta segments and 13 reverse primers for TCR Jbeta segments was used. Imported from immuneACCESS, the table was reduced by TCRdb to in-frame sequences with V and J called. These copies leave out some clones; in studies compared against another copy, an unresolved V gene accounts for under half, and the cause of the remainder is not known. This sample gives 110,000 to 150,000 clones in total; around 75% of them show up just once. 1.5% to 2% of the sample is held by the ten biggest clonotypes. What was sequenced was PBMCs. These TCRs come from a woman aged 30 to 39 in good health and CMV-seronegative.

The V call is TRBV2, the J call TRBJ2-7, with no clear D. V lost 3 bases to trimming and J lost 5 bases, with 11 bases between them. The V gene's germline CDR1 is SNHLY and CDR2 FYNNEI. This CDR3 contains 13 residues. CDR3 region: CASSDSWPNEQYF. The CDR3 coding sequence is TGTGCCAGCAGTGATTCTTGGCCGAACGAGCAGTACTTC.

This sequence joins TRBV19 and TRBJ1-2; 8 bases are shared with TRBD1. Looked up from germline, CDR1 is LNHDA and CDR2 is SQIVND (reference sequence). The trim removed 9 bases at V and 7 bases at J, leaving 4 bases unmatched. The CDR3 runs 11 residues. The CDR3 sequence is CASDRGSGYTF. Here the CDR3 DNA reads TGTGCCAGCGACAGGGGAAGTGGCTACACCTTC.

The chain employs TRBV21-1 and TRBJ2-7; no DNA check was done on the table's D call, TRBD2. TRBV21-1 is assigned pseudogene status. The CDR3 has 15 amino acids. The CDR3 here is CASSTVSGGKGEQYF. DNA of the CDR3: TGTGCCAGCAGCACAGTCAGCGGGGGAAAGGGCGAGCAGTACTTC.

This clone has just a few counts. The V call is TRBV28, the J call TRBJ1-3; no clear D. The CDR3 length is 15 residues. V lost 5 bases, J lost 2 bases, and 13 bases lay in between. CDR1 is MDHEN, CDR2 SYDVKM, per germline. CDR3 sequence (DNA): TGTGCCAGCAGTGACTACCGGAGCGCTGGAAACACCATATATTTT. Protein: CASSDYRSAGNTIYF.

This clone has more than one count but fewer than ten. CDR3 region: CASSSGVSGKYNEQFF. The CDR3 nucleotides are TGTGCCAGCAGCTCCGGGGTTAGCGGGAAGTACAATGAGCAGTTCTTC. V gene TRBV7-8 combines with J gene TRBJ2-1, with TRBD2 identical over 8 bases. The trim removed 4 bases at V and 4 bases at J, leaving 9 bases unmatched. Germline CDR1 SGHVS, CDR2 FQNEAQ. The CDR3 is 16 amino acids.

The rearrangement links TRBV18 to TRBJ2-4; perhaps TRBD1 as D (6 bases). The germline CDR1 and CDR2 sequences are KGHSH and LQKENI. Between the trimmed V and J ends, which lost 1 base and 5 bases, there was a span of 15 bases. The CDR3 loop spans 16 amino acids. The CDR3 loop reads CASSPRRPDRENIQYF. CDR3 DNA sequence: TGTGCCAGCTCACCACGTCGTCCGGACAGAGAAAACATTCAGTACTTC.

This clone was counted only a few times. This sample includes further DNA sequences coding for the same CDR3. This sequence joins TRBV7-2 and TRBJ2-7; TRBD2 matches 8 bases. V shed 0 bases and J 3 bases; nucleotides not matched to a gene: 13. There are 18 residues in the CDR3. CDR1 SGHTA and CDR2 FQGNSA come from the germline V gene. The CDR3 protein is CASSLAPPGGTSFYEQYF. The DNA of the CDR3 is TGTGCCAGCAGCTTAGCACCACCGGGGGGGACCAGTTTCTACGAGCAGTACTTC. Filled out from reference TRBV7-2 and TRBJ2-7, the complete variable domain reads GAGVSQSPSNKVTEKGKDVELRCDPISGHTALYWYRQSLGQGLEFLIYFQGNSAPDKSGLPSDRFSAERTGGSVSTLTIQRTQQEDSAVYLCASSLAPPGGTSFYEQYFGPGTRLTVT.

This clone showed up just once. This chain joins TRBV7-2 and TRBJ2-3; maybe TRBD1 (5 bases). This CDR3 is built from 14 residues. The germline gives CDR1 SGHTA, CDR2 FQGNSA. Trimming pared 3 bases from V and 6 bases from J, leaving 13 bases between. CDR3 residues: CASSLQGPLDTQYF. CDR3 sequence (DNA): TGTGCCAGCAGCTTGCAGGGCCCGCTCGATACGCAGTATTTT.

The J gene is TRBJ2-6, the V gene TRBV9; D is uncertain. The CDR3 has 15 residues. Trimming took 3 bases from V and 0 from J, leaving 7 bases between them. The germline CDR1 and CDR2 sequences are SGDLS and YYNGEE. CDR3 DNA sequence: TGTGCCAGCAGCGGAGGAAGCTCTGGGGCCAACGTCCTGACTTTC. Its protein product is CASSGGSSGANVLTF. The whole variable domain, filled in from reference TRBV9 and TRBJ2-6, reads DSGVTQTPKHLITATGQRVTLRCSPRSGDLSVYWYQQSLDQGLQFLIQYYNGEERAKGNILERFSAQQFPDLHSELNLSSLELGDSALYFCASSGGSSGANVLTFGAGSRLTVL.

This clone was detected a few times. The chain is built from TRBV6-5 and TRBJ1-1; D unclear. This CDR3 is built from 11 residues. V lost 7 bases, J lost 2 bases, and 5 bases lay in between. Germline V gene data show CDR1 as MNHEY and CDR2 as SVGAGI. The chain's CDR3 is CASIQNTEAFF. Here the CDR3 DNA reads TGTGCCAGCATTCAAAACACTGAAGCTTTCTTT.

The chain uses TRBV28 and TRBJ1-2, with D maybe TRBD1 (5 bases). The germline CDR1 and CDR2 sequences are MDHEN and SYDVKM. The CDR3 consists of 14 residues. The V end was cut by 3 bases, the J end by 4 bases, with 12 bases between. The CDR3 nucleotides read TGTGCCAGCAGTTTGGGGCAGGGAACCTATGGCTACACCTTC. Protein product: CASSLGQGTYGYTF.

For this clone: Germline and junction disagree at one end, which may indicate a read error. The same CDR3 arises from other DNA sequences in this sample as well. The rearrangement uses TRBV6-5 and TRBJ2-2, with D possibly TRBD2 on 5 matching bases. There are 14 residues in the CDR3. Per germline, CDR1 MNHEY and CDR2 SVGAGI. The CDR3 protein is CASCGRPNTGELFF. DNA of the CDR3: TGCGCCAGTTGCGGGCGTCCGAACACCGGGGAGCTGTTTTTT.

This clone came up once. The gene calls are TRBV5-4 and TRBJ1-5; D possibly corresponds to TRBD1 (5 bases). Germline V gene data show CDR1 as SGHNT and CDR2 as YYREEE (reference sequence). The CDR3 spans 15 residues. Trimming removed 0 bases at V and 3 bases at J, with 10 bases between. DNA of the CDR3: TGTGCCAGCAGCTTGGGCGGGACGGTCAATCAGCCCCAGCATTTT. Its translation: CASSLGGTVNQPQHF. Complete variable domain (other parts from reference TRBV5-4 and TRBJ1-5): ETGVTQSPTHLIKTRGQQVTLRCSSQSGHNTVSWYQQALGQGPQFIFQYYREEENGRGNFPPRFSGLQFPNYSSELNVNALELDDSALYLCASSLGGTVNQPQHFGDGTRLSIL.

The V call is TRBV6-6, the J call TRBJ2-5; 8 bases match TRBD2. V shed 7 bases and J 1 base; nucleotides not matched to a gene: 2. CDR3 length: 13 amino acids. Germline V gives CDR1 MNHNY, CDR2 SVGAGI (reference sequence). Here the CDR3 DNA reads TGTGCCAGCATTCTAGCGGGCCAAGAGACCCAGTACTTC. It is translated as CASILAGQETQYF.